These T cell receptor beta chains were read from a single sample in a study of CD8 T cells in ankylosing spondylitis. TCRdb used MiXCR to reprocess the 5' RACE reads, holding one entry per CDR3 protein. This sample has 250,000 or so distinct CDR3 sequences, with 20% to 30% found just once. The specimen sequenced was blood, either unsorted or a sorted T cell fraction (not recorded which). The receptors shown here come from a male donor with ankylosing spondylitis or in good health (not recorded which). CDR3s leave out the opening cysteine and the closing phenylalanine or tryptophan. Size values are once, few and many counts, or a class for expanded clones, and some rows have none.

abundance: few
len: 14
j_gene: TRBJ1-6
v_gene: TRBV20-1
CDR3aa: SARAPGQGDNSPLH

abundance: many
len: 12
j_gene: TRBJ2-3
v_gene: TRBV7-2
CDR3aa: ASSLGPLTDTQY

abundance: many
len: 12
j_gene: TRBJ2-1
v_gene: TRBV20-1
CDR3aa: SAMGQVAKEVQF

abundance: many
len: 16
j_gene: TRBJ2-2
v_gene: TRBV24-1
CDR3aa: ATSDFGGSRLDTGELF

abundance: -
len: 13
j_gene: TRBJ2-1
v_gene: TRBV10-3
CDR3aa: ATRGVGGTYNEQF

abundance: -
len: 10
j_gene: TRBJ2-3
v_gene: TRBV20-1
CDR3aa: SVPRGADTQY

abundance: few
len: 13
j_gene: TRBJ2-3
v_gene: TRBV11-2
CDR3aa: ASSLRGAGPDTQY

abundance: -
len: 13
j_gene: TRBJ2-5
v_gene: TRBV7-6
CDR3aa: ASSSDGQLQETQY

abundance: few
len: 10
j_gene: TRBJ2-3
v_gene: TRBV10-3
CDR3aa: AVGTAPNTQY

abundance: many
len: 10
j_gene: TRBJ2-1
v_gene: TRBV7-2
CDR3aa: ASTGLEDEQF

abundance: -
len: 12
j_gene: TRBJ2-6
v_gene: TRBV9
CDR3aa: ASSIRGRANVLT

abundance: many
len: 14
j_gene: TRBJ2-7
v_gene: TRBV20-1
CDR3aa: SARDPDSWSSYEQY

abundance: -
len: 13
j_gene: TRBJ1-6
v_gene: TRBV12-2
CDR3aa: ASRPRVGRGSPLH

abundance: -
len: 10
j_gene: TRBJ1-2
v_gene: TRBV19
CDR3aa: ASVGSGYGYT

abundance: once
len: 13
j_gene: TRBJ1-6
v_gene: TRBV7-3
CDR3aa: ASSLTIGPNSPLH

abundance: many
len: 10
j_gene: TRBJ2-7
v_gene: TRBV10-2
CDR3aa: ASSESRTEPY

abundance: many
len: 11
j_gene: TRBJ1-5
v_gene: TRBV10-2
CDR3aa: ASSEGLGQPQH

abundance: -
len: 11
j_gene: TRBJ2-3
v_gene: TRBV29-1
CDR3aa: SSGTDRTDTQY

abundance: -
len: 12
j_gene: TRBJ2-7
v_gene: TRBV27
CDR3aa: ASRRQGARREQY

abundance: -
len: 11
j_gene: TRBJ1-2
v_gene: TRBV20-1
CDR3aa: SASDGSPGGYT

abundance: -
len: 11
j_gene: TRBJ2-2
v_gene: TRBV20-1
CDR3aa: SARFTGSGELF

abundance: few
len: 11
j_gene: TRBJ2-7
v_gene: TRBV5-5
CDR3aa: ASSLSASYEQY

abundance: -
len: 16
j_gene: TRBJ1-1
v_gene: TRBV12-5
CDR3aa: ASGLAPIGGLRNTEAF

abundance: few
len: 11
j_gene: TRBJ2-7
v_gene: TRBV10-3
CDR3aa: AISRTDSYEQY

abundance: few
len: 12
j_gene: TRBJ2-5
v_gene: TRBV6-5
CDR3aa: ASSWQGVGETQY